The clone carrying this T cell receptor (beta chain) was seen a few times. These data come from a study of cytomegalovirus exposure and HLA in healthy donors. A multiplex PCR was run with 60 Vbeta primers and 13 Jbeta primers. Sequencing used immunoSEQ multiplex PCR; TCRdb keeps in-frame clones, though not all of them. The sample lists about 160,000 clones, 79% occurring once. Material for sequencing was PBMCs. The source is a man in his fifties in good health and CMV-seropositive.

Here the CDR3 reads CASSGQGPYGYTF. The CDR3 DNA sequence: TGTGCCAGCAGTGGACAGGGACCCTATGGCTACACCTTC. The rearrangement uses TRBV6-1 and TRBJ1-2; 7 bases are a match to TRBD1. Germline lookup yields CDR1 MNHNS and CDR2 SASEGT. The CDR3 is 13 residues long. J was trimmed by 4 bases and V by 4 bases; bases with no gene match: 3.